Below are 5 T cell receptor beta chains sequenced from a single sample in a study of cytomegalovirus exposure and HLA in healthy donors. PCR primers comprised 60 Vbeta and 13 Jbeta primers. Sequencing used immunoSEQ multiplex PCR; TCRdb keeps in-frame clones, though not all of them. The sample has over 200,000 clones; around 80% are singletons. The specimen sequenced was PBMCs. These receptors all come from a woman aged 35 to 49 in good health and CMV-seronegative.

The CDR3 sequence is CASSLAVSSQETQYF. CDR3 in DNA: TGCGCCAGCAGCTTGGCCGTTTCCTCCCAAGAGACCCAGTACTTC. The gene calls are TRBV5-1 and TRBJ2-5; D is uncertain. The CDR3 is 15 residues long. Trimming shortened V by 0 bases and J by 1 base, and 10 bases separated the two germline ends. Germline V lookup: CDR1 SGHRS, CDR2 YFSETQ.

The J gene is TRBJ2-7, the V gene TRBV7-9; D perhaps matches TRBD2 (5 bases). The germline gives CDR1 SEHNR, CDR2 FQNEAQ (reference sequence). V was pared by 3 bases and J by 7 bases, with 16 bases between. The CDR3 is 14 residues long. The CDR3 DNA reads as TGTGCCAGCAGCTTCCCGTCTGACTCGGGGGAGCAGTACTTC. Translated: CASSFPSDSGEQYF.

The table lists this clone with a few counts. The chain couples TRBV5-6 to TRBJ2-7; no clear D gene. Per germline, CDR1 SGHDT and CDR2 YYEEEE. The CDR3 consists of 13 residues. V gave up 3 bases and J gave up 0 bases, with 7 bases separating them. CDR3 in amino acids: CASSSTVSYEQYF. In DNA form, the CDR3 reads TGTGCCAGCAGCTCGACTGTCTCCTACGAGCAGTACTTC. Looking up the rest from reference TRBV5-6 and TRBJ2-7 gives the full variable domain: DAGVTQSPTHLIKTRGQQVTLRCSPKSGHDTVSWYQQALGQGPQFIFQYYEEEERQRGNFPDRFSGHQFPNYSSELNVNALLLGDSALYLCASSSTVSYEQYFGPGTRLTVT.

The table lists this clone with a few counts. This chain links TRBV5-4 with TRBJ1-1; TRBD1 might be the D (5 bases). Germline V lookup: CDR1 SGHNT, CDR2 YYREEE (reference sequence). The V end lost 2 bases, the J end lost 5 bases, and 13 bases lay between the germline ends. The CDR3 is 14 amino acids. The CDR3 protein is CASSLSGAGTEAFF. In DNA, the CDR3 is TGTGCCAGCAGCTTATCCGGGGCGGGGACTGAAGCTTTCTTT.

This chain joins TRBV19 and TRBJ2-7, with 8 bases matching TRBD1. This CDR3 contains 14 residues. CDR1 is LNHDA and CDR2 is SQIVND in the germline V gene (reference sequence). J lost 3 bases, V lost 3 bases, and 4 bases had no gene match. The CDR3, as DNA: TGTGCCAGTAGTATCGGGACAGGAGACTACGAGCAGTACTTC. It encodes CASSIGTGDYEQYF.